What follows are 19 T cell receptor beta chains derived from one specimen sequenced in a study of CD8+CD57+ T cells in acquired aplastic anemia. Patients chosen for sequencing had shown CD8+CD57+ cell expansion by flow cytometry. Template material for TCR beta VDJ and CDR3 profiling consisted of genomic DNA. TCRdb re-called the reads through MiXCR, storing one row per CDR3 protein. In the table there are roughly 500,000 distinct CDR3 sequences, more than 25% of which are singletons. The sample comprised sorted CD4+, CD8+, or CD8+CD57+ T cells (not recorded which) from PBMCs. The source is a human donor with aplastic anemia.

On this clonotype itself: Possible read error: a much larger clone is one base away. CDR3 sequence: CARSIDGQGLYGYTF. In DNA form, the CDR3 reads TGTGCCCGTAGTATAGATGGTCAGGGGCTCTATGGCTACACCTTC. The chain joins TRBV19 to TRBJ1-2; D possibly corresponds to TRBD1 (6 bases). Germline V lookup: CDR1 LNHDA, CDR2 SQIVND (reference sequence). This CDR3 contains 15 residues.

This clonotype has a count of ten or more. The chain is built from TRBV4-1 and TRBJ1-2; the D gene is possibly TRBD1 (6 bases). The CDR3 extends over 14 amino acids. The V gene's germline CDR1 is MGHRA and CDR2 YSYEKL. V shed 3 bases and J shed 3 bases, with 11 bases lying between them. CDR3: CASSQTQGDYGYTF. CDR3 coding DNA: TGCGCCAGCAGCCAGACACAGGGAGACTATGGCTACACCTTC.

Many counts were recorded for this clonotype. This chain links TRBV19 with TRBJ1-2; no reliable D call. This CDR3 comprises 16 residues. The V end was cut by 4 bases, the J end by 8 bases, with 23 bases between. Germline values: CDR1 LNHDA, CDR2 SQIVND (reference sequence). The CDR3 nucleotides are TGTGCCAGTAGTACCGCACCTCGGACCCGCTCAGACGGCTACACCTTC. Protein product: CASSTAPRTRSDGYTF.

This clonotype has just a few counts. This sequence joins TRBV25-1 and TRBJ1-2; a weak D match, TRBD1 (6 bases). The CDR3 runs to 14 residues. V lost 6 bases to trimming and J lost 0 bases, with 11 bases between them. Germline V gene sequence: CDR1 MGHDK, CDR2 SYGVNS. In DNA, the CDR3 is TGTGCCAGCAGCCCGGGACACCCTAACTATGGCTACACCTTC. This translates into CASSPGHPNYGYTF.

The chain recombines TRBV11-1 with TRBJ2-3; TRBD1 might be the D (7 bases). The germline CDR1 and CDR2 sequences are SGHAT and FQDESV (reference sequence). Trimming pared 3 bases from V and 1 base from J, leaving 14 bases between. The CDR3 loop spans 16 amino acids. CDR3 protein: CASSFSQGGRTDTQYF. For the CDR3, the DNA is TGTGCCAGCAGCTTTTCCCAGGGGGGACGCACAGATACGCAGTATTTT.

The chain links TRBV10-1 to TRBJ1-2; D remains unclear. Germline V gives CDR1 WNHNN, CDR2 SYGVQD (reference sequence). The ends were cut back, 10 bases at V and 7 bases at J, with 13 bases in the middle. The CDR3 spans 11 residues. The CDR3 nucleotides read TGCGCCAACCCACACAGTATTGGCTACACCTTC. Translation gives CANPHSIGYTF.

This clonotype was seen more than once but under ten times. The chain has TRBV7-2 and TRBJ1-1; D is undetermined. Germline CDR1 SGHTA, CDR2 FQGNSA. This CDR3 has 15 residues. V was pared by 2 bases and J by 3 bases, with 13 bases between. This CDR3 reads CASSLSGFGYTEAFF. In DNA form, the CDR3 reads TGTGCCAGCAGCTTATCGGGGTTTGGGTACACTGAAGCTTTCTTT.

This chain uses TRBV6-2 or TRBV6-3 with TRBJ2-6; no reliable D call. The germline gives CDR1 MNHEY, CDR2 SVGEGT. CDR3 size: 18 residues. V was trimmed by 0 bases and J by 2 bases, leaving 14 bases between them. The CDR3 region has the DNA TGTGCCAGCAGTTACTCGCTCTTAGGGCCCACTGGGGCCAACGTCCTGACTTTC. Amino acids: CASSYSLLGPTGANVLTF.

V gene TRBV6-1 combines with J gene TRBJ2-7, with D hard to call. The CDR3 loop spans 12 amino acids. The V gene's germline CDR1 is MNHNS and CDR2 SASEGT. V was shortened by 2 bases and J by 4 bases, with 6 bases between the two germline ends. The CDR3 here is CASSELRYEQYF. The CDR3 region has the DNA TGTGCCAGCAGTGAATTAAGATACGAGCAGTACTTC.

V is TRBV11-1 and J is TRBJ2-1; 9 bases are a match to TRBD2. V shed 4 bases and J 1 base; nucleotides not matched to a gene: 5. Germline CDR1 and CDR2: SGHAT and FQDESV (reference sequence). This CDR3 has 16 amino acids. For the CDR3, the DNA is TGTGCCAGCAGCTCTAGCGGGGTTTGGTCCTACAATGAGCAGTTCTTC. It encodes CASSSSGVWSYNEQFF.

This clonotype has more than one count but fewer than ten. V gene TRBV5-5 combines with J gene TRBJ1-2, with 7 bases lining up with TRBD1. After removal of 0 bases from V and 0 bases from J, the junction contained 5 bases not matched to a gene. The CDR3 loop spans 16 amino acids. Germline V gives CDR1 SGHKS, CDR2 YYEKEE (reference sequence). CDR3 loop: CASSLARQGTNYGYTF. The CDR3 region has the DNA TGTGCCAGCAGCTTGGCTCGACAGGGAACTAACTATGGCTACACCTTC.

Details on this clonotype: A much larger clonotype is one base distant, so this may be a read error. This is likely a read error, given that the CDR3 carries no conserved phenylalanine or tryptophan at its end. The V and J genes are TRBV19 and TRBJ2-7, with D perhaps TRBD1 (5 bases). Trimming left V 2 bases short and J 0 bases short, with 8 bases between. The germline V gene has CDR1 LNHDA and CDR2 SQIVND (reference sequence). CDR3 size: 14 residues. The CDR3 region has the DNA TGTGCCAGTAGTATAACAGGTCTCTCCTACGAGCAGTACCTC. Its protein is CASSITGLSYEQYL.

As concerns this clonotype: A much more abundant neighbour one base away suggests this may be a read error. The chain carries TRBV20-1 and TRBJ2-7; weak D call: TRBD1 (5 bases). This CDR3 is 13 amino acids long. CDR1 and CDR2 from the germline V gene are DFQATT and SNEGSKA (reference sequence). CDR3 sequence reads: CTPTSPGKDGQYF. The DNA of the CDR3 is TGCACTCCCACCTCCCCAGGGAAGGACGGGCAGTACTTC.

At least ten counts were recorded for this clonotype. V and J are TRBV7-3 and TRBJ2-7, with TRBD1 matching over 9 bases. The length of the CDR3 is 15 residues. Germline V gives CDR1 SGHTA, CDR2 FQGTGA. Trimming took 1 base from V and 5 from J; bases not matched to a gene: 6. DNA for the CDR3: TGTGCCAGCAGCTTAAGTGGGACAGGGACCGACGAGCAGTACTTC. This sequence encodes CASSLSGTGTDEQYF.

J is TRBJ1-3 and V is TRBV3-1, with a weak D call TRBD1 (5 bases). CDR1 and CDR2 (germline): LGHDT, YNNKEL (reference sequence). The germline V and J ends were trimmed by 2 bases and 3 bases, with 11 bases remaining between them. This CDR3 is built from 15 residues. The CDR3 region has the DNA TGTGCCAGCAGCCAACGGCAGGGAGGTGGAAACACCATATATTTT. This encodes CASSQRQGGGNTIYF. Using reference TRBV3-1 and TRBJ1-3 for the parts outside the CDR3, the full variable domain is DTAVSQTPKYLVTQMGNDKSIKCEQNLGHDTMYWYKQDSKKFLKIMFSYNNKELIINETVPNRFSPKSPDKAHLNLHINSLELGDSAVYFCASSQRQGGGNTIYFGEGSWLTVV.

This clonotype was counted ten times or more. The chain couples TRBV5-6 to TRBJ1-2; TRBD1 agrees at 9 bases. The CDR3 is 16 residues long. CDR1 SGHDT and CDR2 YYEEEE come from the germline V gene. The ends lost 0 bases at V and 5 bases at J; junction bases unmatched: 8. CDR3 sequence (DNA): TGTGCCAGCAGCTTGGGACGGACAGGGGAGAGGTATGGCTACACCTTC. This sequence encodes CASSLGRTGERYGYTF. The complete variable domain, with remaining parts taken from reference TRBV5-6 and TRBJ1-2, reads DAGVTQSPTHLIKTRGQQVTLRCSPKSGHDTVSWYQQALGQGPQFIFQYYEEEERQRGNFPDRFSGHQFPNYSSELNVNALLLGDSALYLCASSLGRTGERYGYTFGSGTRLTVV.

The J gene is TRBJ1-6, the V gene TRBV11-2, with a weak D call TRBD1 (5 bases). V lost 1 base, J lost 0 bases, and 10 bases lay in between. This CDR3 contains 17 residues. CDR1 and CDR2 (germline): SGHAT, FQNNGV. CDR3 bases: TGTGCCAGCAGCTTAGGGGACCTTAGCTCCTATAATTCACCCCTCCACTTT. Translation: CASSLGDLSSYNSPLHF.

Ten or more counts support this clonotype. This chain joins TRBV6-1 and TRBJ2-7; D gene uncertain. This CDR3 has 14 residues. The V gene's germline CDR1 is MNHNS and CDR2 SASEGT. V lost 6 bases, J lost 2 bases, and 14 bases lay in between. The CDR3 spells CASRETTATYEQYF. Written as DNA, the CDR3 is TGTGCCAGCAGGGAGACGACGGCAACCTACGAGCAGTACTTC.

A few counts support this clonotype. The rearrangement joins TRBV19 to TRBJ2-3; 9 nucleotides match TRBD2. The V gene end was trimmed by 5 bases and the J gene end by 2 bases; junction bases not matched to a gene: 17. The CDR3 is made up of 19 amino acids. Germline assignment: CDR1 LNHDA and CDR2 SQIVND (reference sequence). The CDR3 here is CASSDQLPLLAGNTDTQYF. Written as DNA, the CDR3 is TGTGCCAGTAGTGACCAACTCCCTCTTCTAGCGGGAAACACAGATACGCAGTATTTT. The full variable domain, rest sourced from reference TRBV19 and TRBJ2-3, is DGGITQSPKYLFRKEGQNVTLSCEQNLNHDAMYWYRQDPGQGLRLIYYSQIVNDFQKGDIAEGYSVSREKKESFPLTVTSAQKNPTAFYLCASSDQLPLLAGNTDTQYFGPGTRLTVL.